These 17 T cell receptor beta chains originate from one sample sequenced in a study of control samples from healthy donors and cancer patients. Method: immunoSEQ multiplex PCR; TCRdb's copy keeps in-frame clones and lacks some. The table includes tens of thousands of clones, 88% detected once. Source material: PBMCs. These receptors all come from a man in his fifties or sixties with head and neck cancer.

This clone was found once. The chain recombines TRBV15 with TRBJ2-1; D gene uncertain. The CDR3 extends over 17 amino acids. Between the trimmed V and J ends, which lost 0 bases and 5 bases, there was a span of 17 bases. Germline V CDR1 and CDR2: LNHNV, YYDKDF (reference sequence). The CDR3 sequence: CATSRDLRVMWDNEQFF. The CDR3 bases are TGTGCCACCAGCAGAGATTTAAGGGTGATGTGGGACAATGAGCAGTTCTTC.

The chain carries TRBV7-3 and TRBJ2-1; maybe TRBD2 (6 bases). This CDR3 has 19 residues. V was trimmed by 1 base and J by 6 bases, leaving 25 bases between them. Germline assignment: CDR1 SGHTA and CDR2 FQGTGA. CDR3 residues: CASSLKDSWGGKGFNEQFF. As DNA, the CDR3 is TGTGCCAGCAGCTTAAAAGATTCTTGGGGCGGGAAGGGCTTCAATGAGCAGTTCTTC.

The J gene is TRBJ1-6, the V gene TRBV28; D unresolved. CDR3 length: 14 amino acids. From germline, CDR1 is MDHEN and CDR2 SYDVKM. Trimming pared 5 bases from V and 6 bases from J, leaving 11 bases between. The DNA of the CDR3 is TGTGCCAGCAGTCCCTTCCTCGGTAATTCACCCCTCCACTTT. Its protein is CASSPFLGNSPLHF. Together with reference TRBV28 and TRBJ1-6, the CDR3 gives the full variable domain: DVKVTQSSRYLVKRTGEKVFLECVQDMDHENMFWYRQDPGLGLRLIYFSYDVKMKEKGDIPEGYSVSREKKERFSLILESASTNQTSMYLCASSPFLGNSPLHFGNGTRLTVT.

This chain connects TRBV11-2 to TRBJ1-1; D gene uncertain. The V gene's germline CDR1 is SGHAT and CDR2 FQNNGV. There are 15 residues in the CDR3. V shed 0 bases and J shed 10 bases, with 18 bases lying between them. CDR3 sequence: CASSLEPRLKLGAFF. The CDR3 nucleotides are TGTGCCAGCAGCTTAGAGCCAAGGTTAAAACTTGGAGCTTTCTTT.

Regarding this clone: Compared with germline, one end of the junction differs, possibly owing to a read error. The rearrangement uses TRBV19 and TRBJ1-2; the D gene is possibly TRBD1 (5 bases). The V gene's germline CDR1 is LNHDA and CDR2 SQIVND (reference sequence). The CDR3 runs to 11 residues. The CDR3 sequence: CASSIAGVAAF. CDR3 sequence (DNA): TGTGCCAGTAGTATAGCGGGGGTCGCGGCCTTC.

The genes are TRBV3-1 (or the pseudogene TRBV3-2) and TRBJ2-7, with 7 bases that match TRBD1. The CDR3 covers 13 residues. Trimming at V came to 5 bases and at J to 3 bases, leaving 4 bases not matched to a gene. Germline CDR1 LGHDT, CDR2 YNNKEL (reference sequence). The CDR3 here is CASSRDRNYEQYF. The CDR3 coding sequence is TGTGCCAGCAGCAGGGACAGAAACTACGAGCAGTACTTC.

The chain couples TRBV28 to TRBJ2-7; D might be TRBD2 (5 bases). V was cut by 3 bases and J by 0 bases, with 24 bases left in between. The CDR3 spans 19 residues. Germline assignment: CDR1 MDHEN and CDR2 SYDVKM. CDR3 nucleotides: TGTGCCAGCAGTTTGCCCTCTCAGACTAAGCGCCTATTCTCCTACGAGCAGTACTTC. Translated, it gives CASSLPSQTKRLFSYEQYF.

The rearrangement uses TRBV19 and TRBJ2-3; the match to TRBD2 covers 8 bases. The V and J ends lost 11 bases and 1 base, in that order; junction bases with no gene match: 11. The germline CDR1 and CDR2 sequences are LNHDA and SQIVND (reference sequence). The CDR3 consists of 15 residues. CDR3 residues: CAARSGGEGTDTQYF. CDR3 coding DNA: TGTGCCGCCAGGTCCGGGGGGGAAGGCACAGATACGCAGTATTTT.

This rearrangement joins TRBV30 to TRBJ2-7; 8 bases fit TRBD2. J was trimmed by 5 bases and V by 5 bases; bases with no gene match: 11. CDR3 size: 14 residues. Looked up from germline, CDR1 is GTSNPN and CDR2 is SVGIG (reference sequence). The CDR3 is CAWSRGGQGNEQYF. The CDR3 nucleotides are TGTGCCTGGTCCCGGGGGGGCCAGGGGAACGAGCAGTACTTC. The full variable domain, rest sourced from reference TRBV30 and TRBJ2-7, is SQTIHQWPATLVQPVGSPLSLECTVEGTSNPNLYWYRQAAGRGLQLLFYSVGIGQISSEVPQNLSASRPQDRQFILSSKKLLLSDSGFYLCAWSRGGQGNEQYFGPGTRLTVT.

The V call is TRBV19, the J call TRBJ2-7, with TRBD2 matching over 9 bases. Germline trimming cut 4 bases from V and 4 bases from J; bases unmatched to any gene: 8. The length of the CDR3 is 15 residues. In germline, CDR1 is LNHDA, CDR2 SQIVND (reference sequence). The CDR3 DNA follows: TGTGCCAGTAGTACCAGACTAGCGGCCCAATACGAGCAGTACTTC. This codes for CASSTRLAAQYEQYF. Full variable domain (rest looked up from reference TRBV19 and TRBJ2-7): DGGITQSPKYLFRKEGQNVTLSCEQNLNHDAMYWYRQDPGQGLRLIYYSQIVNDFQKGDIAEGYSVSREKKESFPLTVTSAQKNPTAFYLCASSTRLAAQYEQYFGPGTRLTVT.

This clone was observed a few times. The chain employs TRBV5-8 and TRBJ1-1; D is uncertain. Trimming took 0 bases from V and 8 from J, leaving 8 bases between them. CDR3 length: 12 residues. Germline loops: CDR1 SGHTS, CDR2 YDEGEE. In nucleotides, the CDR3 is TGTGCCAGCAGCTTGGGGGTCAGAGAAGCTTTCTTT. This encodes CASSLGVREAFF.

This sequence joins TRBV6-5 and TRBJ2-7, with TRBD1 identical over 8 bases. CDR3 size: 14 residues. Looked up from germline, CDR1 is MNHEY and CDR2 is SVGAGI. After removal of 7 bases from V and 1 base from J, the junction contained 6 bases not matched to a gene. The CDR3 here is CASKGQGSSYEQYF. DNA of the CDR3: TGTGCCAGCAAAGGACAGGGTTCTTCCTACGAGCAGTACTTC.

The chain couples TRBV30 to TRBJ2-6; 11 positions match TRBD1. The CDR3 is made up of 17 amino acids. Germline loops: CDR1 GTSNPN, CDR2 SVGIG (reference sequence). V lost 3 bases to trimming and J lost 3 bases; unmatched junction nucleotides: 7. The CDR3 sequence is CAWSRTGGVSGANVLTF. DNA for the CDR3: TGTGCCTGGAGCAGGACAGGGGGCGTGAGTGGGGCCAACGTCCTGACTTTC.

This chain connects TRBV18 to TRBJ2-1; the match to TRBD2 covers 13 bases. The CDR3 totals 14 residues. The trim removed 2 bases at V and 9 bases at J, leaving 1 base unmatched. CDR1 and CDR2 (germline): KGHSH, LQKENI. The CDR3 bases are TGTGCCAGCTCACCAACTAGCGGGGGGGCTGAGCAGTTCTTC. Its translation: CASSPTSGGAEQFF.

The chain joins TRBV20-1 to TRBJ2-1, with a tentative D call TRBD2 (5 bases). In germline, CDR1 is DFQATT, CDR2 SNEGSKA (reference sequence). This CDR3 contains 11 residues. CDR3 loop: CSSRRGYEQFF. DNA for the CDR3: TGCAGCTCACGACGAGGGTATGAGCAGTTCTTC.

The chain is built from TRBV5-1 and TRBJ2-7, with 11 bases that match TRBD1. The trim removed 3 bases at V and 7 bases at J, leaving 6 bases unmatched. The CDR3 is made up of 14 amino acids. Per germline, CDR1 SGHRS and CDR2 YFSETQ. CDR3 DNA sequence: TGCGCCAGCAGCTACGGACAGGGGGCGCAAGAGCAGTACTTC. Protein: CASSYGQGAQEQYF.

J is TRBJ2-7 and V is TRBV10-3; 9 bases match TRBD1. The CDR3 length is 18 residues. Germline V gene sequence: CDR1 ENHRY, CDR2 SYGVKD. V shed 3 bases and J 1 base; nucleotides not matched to a gene: 13. In nucleotides, the CDR3 is TGTGCCATCAGTGATCACGAAGGACAGGGGTCCTCATCCTACGAGCAGTACTTC. This gives the protein CAISDHEGQGSSSYEQYF.